This T cell receptor beta chain stems from a study of PD-L1 blockade in urothelial cancer. Study-level background: Chemotherapy regimens numbering 0 to 3 had been given to patients.

Trimming removed 4 bases at V and 2 bases at J, with 21 bases between. This CDR3 is built from 17 residues. CDR1 and CDR2 from the germline V gene are SGHAT and FQDESV (reference sequence). TCRdb's copy holds only in-frame clones and misses some; the assay was immunoSEQ multiplex PCR. The table includes under 40,000 clones, more than 65% detected once. Patients were living with locally advanced or metastatic urothelial carcinoma. The receptor comes from a man in his fifties or sixties with urothelial cancer. Sequenced here: PBMCs, sampled around atezolizumab (anti-PD-L1) treatment. The rearrangement links TRBV11-1 to TRBJ2-7; possible D gene TRBD1, 6 bases. CDR3 region: CASSSGDGRGIAYEQYF. For the CDR3, the DNA is TGTGCCAGCAGCTCTGGGGATGGCAGGGGAATCGCCTACGAGCAGTACTTC. Full variable domain (remainder filled in from reference TRBV11-1 and TRBJ2-7): EAEVAQSPRYKITEKSQAVAFWCDPISGHATLYWYRQILGQGPELLVQFQDESVVDDSQLPKDRFSAERLKGVDSTLKIQPAELGDSAMYLCASSSGDGRGIAYEQYFGPGTRLTVT.